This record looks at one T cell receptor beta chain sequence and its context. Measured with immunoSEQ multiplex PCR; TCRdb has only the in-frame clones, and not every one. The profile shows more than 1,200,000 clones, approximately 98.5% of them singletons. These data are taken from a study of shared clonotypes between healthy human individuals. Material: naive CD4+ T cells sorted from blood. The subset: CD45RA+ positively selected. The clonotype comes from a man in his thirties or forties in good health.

The CDR3 nucleotides are TGTGCCAGCTCACCACGGCGAAGCTCCTACAATGAGCAGTTCTTC. It codes for CASSPRRSSYNEQFF. The V and J genes are TRBV18 and TRBJ2-1; unclear D gene. Looked up from germline, CDR1 is KGHSH and CDR2 is LQKENI. This CDR3 region has 15 residues. Trimming removed 1 base from V and 0 bases from J, with 7 bases in between. Combining the CDR3 with reference TRBV18 and TRBJ2-1 gives the whole variable domain NAGVMQNPRHLVRRRGQEARLRCSPMKGHSHVYWYRQLPEEGLKFMVYLQKENIIDESGMPKERFSAEFPKEGPSILRIQQVVRGDSAAYFCASSPRRSSYNEQFFGPGTRLTVL.